This T cell receptor (beta chain) was documented in a study of identical twins. This clonotype was seen more than once but under ten times. Its antigen is unknown. Findings and caveats of the study: Compared with unrelated sharing, twin-shared out-of-frame alpha sequences had more low-probability sequences. Reduced insertions were recorded for abundant cord blood beta clonotypes, with no such pattern in memory repertoires. With monozygotic twins, out-of-frame TCR alpha sharing exceeded what models estimated.

TCRdb re-called the 5' RACE reads with MiXCR, one entry per CDR3 protein. This table holds 510,000 or so distinct CDR3 sequences, 15% found once. In addition, the sample was reused for a study of yellow fever vaccine responses in identical twins. As reported in that work: Reportedly, the response of twins' T cells to the vaccine seemed partly convergent, partly personalized.

The clonotype originates from a woman aged 18-30 years in good health. The sequencing sample was made of CD4+ T cells sorted from blood.

CDR3: CATSDPRTGARTDTQYF. As DNA, the CDR3 is TGTGCCACCAGTGACCCCAGGACAGGGGCGCGTACAGATACGCAGTATTTT. The genes are TRBV24-1 and TRBJ2-3; 9 positions agree with TRBD1. The CDR3 has 17 amino acids. With V trimmed by 4 bases and J by 3 bases, 10 bases remained unmatched. The germline gives CDR1 KGHDR, CDR2 SFDVKD.